The clone carrying this T cell receptor (beta chain) was detected once. The V gene's germline CDR1 is LNHDA and CDR2 SQIVND (reference sequence). V dropped 3 bases and J dropped 0; count of bases not matched to a gene: 7. CDR3 length equals 16 residues. This specimen comes from a study of blood T cell repertoires in COVID-19. Turning to the study itself: Sources were T cells, B-cell-depleted T cells, or PBMCs; the material itself was cDNA or gDNA.

Per the study methods: Nucleated cell number was recorded as an estimate derived from reference gene primer amplification. The assay was immunoSEQ multiplex PCR, and TCRdb's table has in-frame clones only and misses some. The V and J calls and clone size come from that table; D and trimming were worked out from the DNA. The table shows around 140,000 clones, with approximately 81% occurring only once. The V and J genes are TRBV19 and TRBJ1-1, with 7 positions matching TRBD1. What was sequenced was peripheral blood. The clonotype comes from a human donor in a cohort sampled during active COVID-19. CDR3 in DNA: TGTGCCAGTAGTATCAGGGGGTCGGCGCTGAACACTGAAGCTTTCTTT. Translation: CASSIRGSALNTEAFF.